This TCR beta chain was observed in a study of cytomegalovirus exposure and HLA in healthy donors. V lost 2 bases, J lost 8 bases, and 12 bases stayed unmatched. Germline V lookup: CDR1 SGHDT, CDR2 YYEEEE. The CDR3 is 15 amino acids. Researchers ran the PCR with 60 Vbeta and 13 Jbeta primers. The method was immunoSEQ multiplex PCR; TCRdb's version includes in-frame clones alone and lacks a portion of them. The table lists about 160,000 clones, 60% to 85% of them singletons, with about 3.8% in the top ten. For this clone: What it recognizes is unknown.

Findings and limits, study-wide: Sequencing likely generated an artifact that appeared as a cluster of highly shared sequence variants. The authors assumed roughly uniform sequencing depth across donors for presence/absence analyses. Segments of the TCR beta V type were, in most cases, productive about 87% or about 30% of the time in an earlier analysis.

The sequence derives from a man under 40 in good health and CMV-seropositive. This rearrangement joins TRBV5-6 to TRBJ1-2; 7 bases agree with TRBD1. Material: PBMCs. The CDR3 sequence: CASSFTPQGIFGYTF. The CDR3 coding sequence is TGTGCCAGCAGCTTCACCCCACAGGGGATCTTCGGCTACACCTTC.